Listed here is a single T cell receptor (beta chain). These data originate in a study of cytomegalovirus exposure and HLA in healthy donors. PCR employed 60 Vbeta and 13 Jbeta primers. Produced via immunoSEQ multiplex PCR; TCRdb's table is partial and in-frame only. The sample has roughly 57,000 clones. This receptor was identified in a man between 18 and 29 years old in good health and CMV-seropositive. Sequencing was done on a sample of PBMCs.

CDR3 sequence reads: CASSLDGIWGGRSTEAFF. CDR3 DNA sequence: TGTGCCAGCAGCTTAGACGGGATCTGGGGGGGGCGAAGTACTGAAGCTTTCTTT. V gene TRBV7-2 combines with J gene TRBJ1-1, with a possible D match to TRBD1 (6 bases). V was trimmed by 1 base and J by 5 bases, leaving 23 bases between them. The germline CDR1 and CDR2 sequences are SGHTA and FQGNSA. The CDR3 totals 18 residues.